This TCR beta chain was recorded in a study of blood T cell repertoires in COVID-19. Recruits, aged roughly 18 to 100 years, lived in roughly 22 US areas. Two negative PCRs, clearance, or symptom resolution were required of recovered Cohort 3 donors. Authors' methods: Estimates of nucleated cell counts were drawn from the amplification of reference gene primers. Method: immunoSEQ multiplex PCR; TCRdb's copy keeps in-frame clones and lacks some. V, J and clone size are taken as reported in that table, and D and trimming were inferred from the DNA itself. In the table there are around 130,000 clones, roughly four fifths of which are singletons. J lost 1 base, V lost 3 bases, and 9 bases had no gene match. There are 17 residues in the CDR3. Germline V gene data show CDR1 as SGHVS and CDR2 as FQNEAQ.

Material: PBMCs or T cells enriched from blood (not recorded which). The J gene is TRBJ2-5, the V gene TRBV7-8; 9 bases align to TRBD2. This clonotype was obtained from a man aged 30-40 years who had recovered from COVID-19. In DNA, the CDR3 is TGTGCCAGCAGCTTTAGCGGGGGCCCCTCCTTCCAAGAGACCCAGTACTTC. It specifies CASSFSGGPSFQETQYF.